The 23 T cell receptor beta chains in this list originate from one sample, sequenced in a study of technical replicates of blood from several donors. TCRdb keeps only in-frame clones here, not all; method: immunoSEQ multiplex PCR. Of about 60,000 clones listed, 80% to 95% are singletons. The specimen sequenced was PBMCs. Receptors were obtained from a human donor in good health. Some clones in this sample may be carry-over from other donors' samples.

The genes are TRBV7-2 and TRBJ2-7; D possibly corresponds to TRBD2 (6 bases). This CDR3 comprises 14 residues. V was shortened by 1 base and J by 7 bases, with 14 bases between the two germline ends. Germline V CDR1 and CDR2: SGHTA, FQGNSA. CDR3 DNA sequence: TGTGCCAGCAGCTTAGGTGGCGGGACGAGGGAGCAGTACTTC. Amino acids: CASSLGGGTREQYF.

The rearrangement uses TRBV6-5 and TRBJ2-3, with TRBD2 matching over 12 bases. Germline values: CDR1 MNHEY, CDR2 SVGAGI. The CDR3 length is 14 residues. V dropped 6 bases and J dropped 6; count of bases not matched to a gene: 4. The CDR3 DNA follows: TGTGCCAGCAGGCCTCTAGCGGGGGGGGATACGCAGTATTTT. Encoded protein: CASRPLAGGDTQYF.

The chain couples TRBV7-9 to TRBJ1-4; weak D call: TRBD1 (6 bases). The CDR3 is 14 amino acids. Trimming took 5 bases from V and 8 from J, leaving 15 bases between them. Per the germline V gene, CDR1 is SEHNR and CDR2 is FQNEAQ (reference sequence). The CDR3 loop is CASSPGQRWEKLFF. In DNA, the CDR3 is TGTGCCAGCAGCCCTGGACAGAGGTGGGAAAAACTGTTTTTT.

The chain employs TRBV5-1 and TRBJ2-3, with 10 positions matching TRBD1. Germline V gives CDR1 SGHRS, CDR2 YFSETQ. After removal of 4 bases from V and 1 base from J, the junction contained 3 bases not matched to a gene. This CDR3 has 15 residues. The CDR3 sequence is CASSTGQGGTDTQYF. CDR3 DNA sequence: TGCGCCAGCAGCACCGGACAGGGGGGCACAGATACGCAGTATTTT.

This CDR3 reads CASSPQAGAVTGELFF. DNA for the CDR3: TGTGCCAGCAGCCCCCAGGCGGGAGCGGTCACCGGGGAGCTGTTTTTT. This chain connects TRBV4-2 to TRBJ2-2; 7 bases fit TRBD2. After removal of 4 bases from V and 4 bases from J, the junction contained 9 bases not matched to a gene. The CDR3 sequence is 16 residues long. The V gene's germline CDR1 is LGHNA and CDR2 YNFKEQ.

The chain has TRBV14 and TRBJ2-5; D is uncertain. Per the germline V gene, CDR1 is SGHDN and CDR2 is FVKESK. The CDR3 has 14 residues. The germline V and J ends were trimmed by 4 bases and 3 bases, with 12 bases remaining between them. CDR3 loop: CASSPNIVKETQYF. CDR3 nucleotide sequence: TGTGCCAGCAGCCCCAACATCGTAAAAGAGACCCAGTACTTC.

The genes are TRBV27 and TRBJ1-6, with D possibly TRBD1 on 6 matching bases. The V end lost 2 bases, the J end lost 14 bases, and 13 bases lay between the germline ends. CDR3 length equals 13 residues. Per the germline V gene, CDR1 is MNHEY and CDR2 is SMNVEV (reference sequence). The DNA for the CDR3 is TGTGCCAGCAGTTTACGGGGGGCGCGGGCCCTCCACTTT. It encodes CASSLRGARALHF.

The chain is built from TRBV5-1 and TRBJ2-2, with a weak D call TRBD2 (5 bases). The CDR3 has 16 residues. With 4 bases removed from V and 1 base from J, the gap between germline ends came to 14 bases. Germline lookup yields CDR1 SGHRS and CDR2 YFSETQ. CDR3 sequence reads: CASSPGGLGNTGELFF. Here the CDR3 DNA reads TGCGCCAGCAGCCCAGGAGGTCTAGGGAACACCGGGGAGCTGTTTTTT.

This clone was seen a single time. The chain has TRBV4-2 and TRBJ1-2; 7 nucleotides line up with TRBD1. The CDR3 is 15 amino acids. The trim removed 4 bases at V and 3 bases at J, leaving 8 bases unmatched. Germline V gives CDR1 LGHNA, CDR2 YNFKEQ. Here the CDR3 reads CASSLETRGDYGYTF. In DNA form, the CDR3 reads TGTGCCAGCAGCCTAGAGACCAGGGGGGACTATGGCTACACCTTC.

The J gene is TRBJ1-5, the V gene TRBV11-2; D is unclear. The CDR3 contains 15 residues. Germline V gene data show CDR1 as SGHAT and CDR2 as FQNNGV. The V end was cut by 4 bases, the J end by 5 bases, with 15 bases between. The CDR3: CASSSTPSPDQPQHF. For the CDR3, the DNA is TGTGCCAGCAGCTCCACACCCAGTCCCGATCAGCCCCAGCATTTT. Full variable domain (missing parts from reference TRBV11-2 and TRBJ1-5): EAGVAQSPRYKIIEKRQSVAFWCNPISGHATLYWYQQILGQGPKLLIQFQNNGVVDDSQLPKDRFSAERLKGVDSTLKIQPAKLEDSAVYLCASSSTPSPDQPQHFGDGTRLSIL.

This clone was detected only a few times. The chain joins TRBV5-1 to TRBJ2-1; maybe TRBD2 (6 bases). This CDR3 has 14 residues. Per germline, CDR1 SGHRS and CDR2 YFSETQ. The V end was cut by 8 bases, the J end by 4 bases, with 16 bases between. The CDR3 protein is CASSLSGAYNEQFF. The CDR3 DNA sequence: TGCGCCAGTTCTTTATCGGGAGCTTACAATGAGCAGTTCTTC. The complete variable domain, with remaining parts taken from reference TRBV5-1 and TRBJ2-1, reads KAGVTQTPRYLIKTRGQQVTLSCSPISGHRSVSWYQQTPGQGLQFLFEYFSETQRNKGNFPGRFSGRQFSNSRSEMNVSTLELGDSALYLCASSLSGAYNEQFFGPGTRLTVL.

This clone has a single count. One junction end disagrees with the germline gene, perhaps due to a read error. The chain links TRBV7-8 to TRBJ2-5; TRBD1 matches 8 bases. The germline V gene has CDR1 SGHVS and CDR2 FQNEAQ. This CDR3 has 17 residues. CDR3 nucleotides: TGTGCCAGCAGCATACCCGCCCAGGGACAGGCTAGAGAGACCCGGTACTTC. Protein product: CASSIPAQGQARETRYF.

The chain carries TRBV10-3 and TRBJ1-2; 8 bases map to TRBD1. With V trimmed by 5 bases and J by 5 bases, 4 bases remained unmatched. This CDR3 has 13 amino acids. Germline V gene lookup returns CDR1 ENHRY and CDR2 SYGVKD. The CDR3 loop reads CAISQGAEYGYTF. The CDR3 DNA follows: TGTGCCATCAGTCAGGGGGCGGAGTATGGCTACACCTTC.

V usage is TRBV28 and J usage is TRBJ2-7, with TRBD2 identical over 7 bases. J gave up 1 base and V 5 bases, and 5 bases lay outside the gene matches. Looked up from germline, CDR1 is MDHEN and CDR2 is SYDVKM. The CDR3 spans 14 residues. The CDR3 loop reads CASSRAGRSYEQYF. Here the CDR3 DNA reads TGTGCCAGCAGTCGAGCGGGGCGTTCCTACGAGCAGTACTTC.

The chain employs TRBV9 and TRBJ2-1; 9 nucleotides align to TRBD2. After removal of 0 bases from V and 5 bases from J, the junction contained 3 bases not matched to a gene. The CDR3 is made up of 15 amino acids. From germline, CDR1 is SGDLS and CDR2 YYNGEE. In nucleotides, the CDR3 is TGTGCCAGCAGCGTAGCGGCTAGCGGGAACAATGAGCAGTTCTTC. It translates to CASSVAASGNNEQFF. The full variable domain, with the rest looked up from reference TRBV9 and TRBJ2-1, is DSGVTQTPKHLITATGQRVTLRCSPRSGDLSVYWYQQSLDQGLQFLIQYYNGEERAKGNILERFSAQQFPDLHSELNLSSLELGDSALYFCASSVAASGNNEQFFGPGTRLTVL.

V gene TRBV2 combines with J gene TRBJ1-1; 7 nucleotides agree with TRBD1. The V gene end was trimmed by 3 bases and the J gene end by 5 bases; junction bases not matched to a gene: 3. Germline CDR1 SNHLY, CDR2 FYNNEI. The CDR3 runs 13 residues. In DNA form, the CDR3 reads TGTGCCAGCAGTGAGACAGGGAAGACTGAAGCTTTCTTT. Protein product: CASSETGKTEAFF.

This chain connects TRBV12-5 to TRBJ1-3, with D unresolved. The V end lost 0 bases, the J end lost 0 bases, and 12 bases lay between the germline ends. CDR1 and CDR2 from the germline V gene are LGHNT and FRNRAP. The CDR3 has 17 amino acids. The CDR3 sequence: CASGLVREPSSGNTIYF. The CDR3 DNA reads as TGTGCTAGTGGTTTGGTCCGGGAGCCGAGCTCTGGAAACACCATATATTTT.

CDR3 DNA: TGTGCCAGCTCACCCCCTTCCGACAGGGGAAGGACTGAAGCTTTCTTT. Translated: CASSPPSDRGRTEAFF. The chain recombines TRBV18 with TRBJ1-1; TRBD1 matches at 8 bases. V lost 3 bases to trimming and J lost 5 bases; unmatched junction nucleotides: 11. The CDR3 loop spans 16 amino acids. Germline lookup yields CDR1 KGHSH and CDR2 LQKENI. Drawing the rest from reference TRBV18 and TRBJ1-1, the complete variable domain is NAGVMQNPRHLVRRRGQEARLRCSPMKGHSHVYWYRQLPEEGLKFMVYLQKENIIDESGMPKERFSAEFPKEGPSILRIQQVVRGDSAAYFCASSPPSDRGRTEAFFGQGTRLTVV.

V gene TRBV5-1 combines with J gene TRBJ2-3, with TRBD1 matching over 7 bases. Germline CDR1 reads SGHRS; CDR2 reads YFSETQ. The CDR3 is 14 residues long. The V gene end was trimmed by 3 bases and the J gene end by 5 bases; junction bases not matched to a gene: 6. CDR3 protein: CASSWDSSEDTQYF. The CDR3, as DNA: TGCGCCAGCAGCTGGGACAGTTCCGAAGATACGCAGTATTTT.

V and J are TRBV19 and TRBJ2-7, with D tentatively TRBD1 (6 bases). The germline V and J ends were trimmed by 5 bases and 0 bases, with 23 bases remaining between them. The CDR3 spans 18 residues. CDR1 and CDR2 from the germline V gene are LNHDA and SQIVND (reference sequence). The CDR3 nucleotides are TGTGCCAGTAGTGCCAAGGGGATTCCGGACAGCTTCTCCTACGAGCAGTACTTC. Residues: CASSAKGIPDSFSYEQYF.

This clone was counted once. The chain employs TRBV30 and TRBJ1-5; no clear D. Looked up from germline, CDR1 is GTSNPN and CDR2 is SVGIG (reference sequence). The CDR3 extends over 13 amino acids. Trimming took off 5 bases at V and 0 bases at J, with 8 bases between the two ends. The CDR3 coding sequence is TGTGCCTGGGGGGAGGATAGCAATCAGCCCCAGCATTTT. Residues: CAWGEDSNQPQHF.

The chain is built from TRBV4-1 and TRBJ1-6, with 10 nucleotides matching TRBD1. The germline gives CDR1 MGHRA, CDR2 YSYEKL. The junction had 8 bases not matched to a gene; V was cut back by 3 bases and J by 9 bases. This CDR3 comprises 16 residues. The CDR3 is CASSQIPGQGSSPLHF. CDR3 bases: TGCGCCAGCAGCCAGATCCCGGGACAGGGGAGTTCACCCCTCCACTTT.

The chain carries TRBV6-5 and TRBJ2-7; tentatively, D is TRBD1 (6 bases). CDR1 is MNHEY and CDR2 is SVGAGI in the germline V gene. V was pared by 0 bases and J by 0 bases, with 9 bases between. The CDR3 is 15 amino acids. CDR3: CASSYSWDTSYEQYF. DNA of the CDR3: TGTGCCAGCAGTTACTCGTGGGACACCTCCTACGAGCAGTACTTC.